These T cell receptor beta chains were read from a single sample in a study of shared clonotypes between healthy human individuals. Measured with immunoSEQ multiplex PCR; TCRdb has only the in-frame clones, and not every one. The sample holds a few million clones, under 95% seen once. The sequenced sample was naive CD4+ T cells from PBMCs. The receptors were gathered from a man younger than 35 in good health. Some clones in this sample may be carry-over from other donors' samples. The CDR3 runs from the conserved cysteine through the conserved F or W. Each record gives: CDR3 DNA, CDR3 protein, V gene, J gene, D gene, clone size. D genes are given only for firm matches. Clone size, where shown, is once, few, many, or a class for clones that have expanded.

CDR3 DNA: TGTGCCAGCAGTCCCTGGGACAGGGTGACTAACTATGGCTACACCTTC; CDR3 protein: CASSPWDRVTNYGYTF; V gene: TRBV27; J gene: TRBJ1-2; D gene: TRBD1; clone size: .
CDR3 DNA: TGTGCCAGCAGCTTGGTTTCCAGCAGGACTAGCTCCTACGAGCAGTACTTC; CDR3 protein: CASSLVSSRTSSYEQYF; V gene: TRBV5-6; J gene: TRBJ2-7; D gene: TRBD2; clone size: .
CDR3 DNA: TGTGCCAGCAGTTTGACTCCCAATGGAGCGGGAGTCTACGAGCAGTACTTC; CDR3 protein: CASSLTPNGAGVYEQYF; V gene: TRBV11-2; J gene: TRBJ2-7; D gene: TRBD2; clone size: .
CDR3 DNA: TGTGCCTGGAGTATCGGCCTATCTGGAAACACCATATATTTT; CDR3 protein: CAWSIGLSGNTIYF; V gene: TRBV30; J gene: TRBJ1-3; D gene: .; clone size: .
CDR3 DNA: TGTGCCAGCAGCGGACTCGGGGCCGGCCCCCAACAAGAGACCCAGTACTTC; CDR3 protein: CASSGLGAGPQQETQYF; V gene: TRBV9; J gene: TRBJ2-5; D gene: .; clone size: .
CDR3 DNA: TGCGCCAGCAGCCCTACCCCGTCCAATGAGCAGTTCTTC; CDR3 protein: CASSPTPSNEQFF; V gene: TRBV5-1; J gene: TRBJ2-1; D gene: .; clone size: .
CDR3 DNA: TGTGCCAGCTCGCCGGGACAGCACTACGAGCAGTACTTC; CDR3 protein: CASSPGQHYEQYF; V gene: TRBV18; J gene: TRBJ2-7; D gene: TRBD1; clone size: few
CDR3 DNA: TGTGCCAGCAGTTTAGCTAGTCTGAGCACAGATACGCAGTATTTT; CDR3 protein: CASSLASLSTDTQYF; V gene: TRBV28; J gene: TRBJ2-3; D gene: .; clone size: .
CDR3 DNA: TGTGCCAGCAGTTTTCCCAGGGGGGTGATTGGCGGGGAGCTGTTTTTT; CDR3 protein: CASSFPRGVIGGELFF; V gene: TRBV28; J gene: TRBJ2-2; D gene: .; clone size: .
CDR3 DNA: TGTGCCAGCAGCGGGACAGGGAACAATCAGCCCCAGCATTTT; CDR3 protein: CASSGTGNNQPQHF; V gene: TRBV9; J gene: TRBJ1-5; D gene: TRBD1; clone size: once
CDR3 DNA: TGTGCCAGCAGCCAAGCCGTCCCCTACAATGAGCAGTTCTTC; CDR3 protein: CASSQAVPYNEQFF; V gene: TRBV11-1; J gene: TRBJ2-1; D gene: .; clone size: .
CDR3 DNA: TGTGCCTGGAGTGTATCCGTGGGCGAGCAGTACTTC; CDR3 protein: CAWSVSVGEQYF; V gene: TRBV30; J gene: TRBJ2-7; D gene: .; clone size: .
CDR3 DNA: TGTGCCAGCAGCTTATCAGGACTAGCCTATGAGCAGTTCTTC; CDR3 protein: CASSLSGLAYEQFF; V gene: TRBV7-9; J gene: TRBJ2-1; D gene: TRBD2; clone size: .
CDR3 DNA: TGTGCCAGCAGCGTAGAGGCAGGGACGGGCTTAGAGACCCAGTACTTC; CDR3 protein: CASSVEAGTGLETQYF; V gene: TRBV9; J gene: TRBJ2-5; D gene: .; clone size: .
CDR3 DNA: TGTGCCAGCTCACCTGAATACTCTGGGGCCAACGTCCTGACTTTC; CDR3 protein: CASSPEYSGANVLTF; V gene: TRBV18; J gene: TRBJ2-6; D gene: .; clone size: .
CDR3 DNA: TGTGCCAGCAGTGAACTGAGGACAGGGTACCAGTATTTT; CDR3 protein: CASSELRTGYQYF; V gene: TRBV25-1; J gene: TRBJ2-3; D gene: TRBD1; clone size: once
CDR3 DNA: TGTGCCATCAGTGCTCCGGGAAGTAGCGGGAGTTTCTACAATGAGCAGTTCTTC; CDR3 protein: CAISAPGSSGSFYNEQFF; V gene: TRBV10-3; J gene: TRBJ2-1; D gene: TRBD2; clone size: .
CDR3 DNA: TGTGCCAGCAGTTTTGTAGGGACCGATGGGGAAGCTTTCTTT; CDR3 protein: CASSFVGTDGEAFF; V gene: TRBV28; J gene: TRBJ1-1; D gene: .; clone size: .
CDR3 DNA: TGCGCCAGCAGCCTCCTCGACAGGGATGAGCCCCAGCATTTT; CDR3 protein: CASSLLDRDEPQHF; V gene: TRBV4-1; J gene: TRBJ1-5; D gene: TRBD1; clone size: .
CDR3 DNA: TGTGCCAGCAGCGACCTCCAGGGGAGCACTGAAGCTTTCTTT; CDR3 protein: CASSDLQGSTEAFF; V gene: TRBV9; J gene: TRBJ1-1; D gene: .; clone size: .
CDR3 DNA: TGTGCCAGCGGCGGGACAGGGGGTGTAGCAGATACGCAGTATTTT; CDR3 protein: CASGGTGGVADTQYF; V gene: TRBV7-3; J gene: TRBJ2-3; D gene: TRBD1; clone size: .
CDR3 DNA: TGTGCCAGCAGCCCGGGACAGGGGTTCAATGGCTACACCTTC; CDR3 protein: CASSPGQGFNGYTF; V gene: TRBV28; J gene: TRBJ1-2; D gene: TRBD1; clone size: .
CDR3 DNA: TGCGCCAGCAGTGTAGTGGGTCATCAGCCCCAGCATTTT; CDR3 protein: CASSVVGHQPQHF; V gene: TRBV10-2; J gene: TRBJ1-5; D gene: .; clone size: once
CDR3 DNA: TGTGCCAGCAGCTTAGATTTCGGGAGGGAGACCCAGTACTTC; CDR3 protein: CASSLDFGRETQYF; V gene: TRBV11-2; J gene: TRBJ2-5; D gene: TRBD2; clone size: .
CDR3 DNA: TGTGCCAGCAGTAGAACGGGCCTGATCTACGAGCAGTACTTC; CDR3 protein: CASSRTGLIYEQYF; V gene: TRBV25-1; J gene: TRBJ2-7; D gene: .; clone size: .
CDR3 DNA: TGTGCCTGGAGGGTTATTGACAGGGGGTCCCATTCTGAAGCTTTCTTT; CDR3 protein: CAWRVIDRGSHSEAFF; V gene: TRBV30; J gene: TRBJ1-1; D gene: TRBD1; clone size: few
CDR3 DNA: TGCGCCAGCAGCTTGGTTTGGGACGGAGACGAGCAGTACTTC; CDR3 protein: CASSLVWDGDEQYF; V gene: TRBV5-1; J gene: TRBJ2-7; D gene: .; clone size: .
CDR3 DNA: TGTGCCAGCAGTGCGGCCCAGGGCCGCGAGCAGTACTTC; CDR3 protein: CASSAAQGREQYF; V gene: TRBV28; J gene: TRBJ2-7; D gene: .; clone size: .
CDR3 DNA: TGTGCCAGCAGCTTACAGGGCCGTGGCGAGCAGTACTTC; CDR3 protein: CASSLQGRGEQYF; V gene: TRBV7-2; J gene: TRBJ2-7; D gene: .; clone size: .
CDR3 DNA: TGTGCCAGCAGGCGGACCATGGAGGGCTATGGCTACACCTTC; CDR3 protein: CASRRTMEGYGYTF; V gene: TRBV6-5; J gene: TRBJ1-2; D gene: .; clone size: .
CDR3 DNA: TGCGCCAGCAGCTTGGCTCGCCAGAGCACAGATACGCAGTATTTT; CDR3 protein: CASSLARQSTDTQYF; V gene: TRBV5-1; J gene: TRBJ2-3; D gene: .; clone size: .
CDR3 DNA: TGCGCCAGCAGCTTGGGCCCCCGGACAGGGGCGAACACCGGGGAGCTGTTTTTT; CDR3 protein: CASSLGPRTGANTGELFF; V gene: TRBV5-1; J gene: TRBJ2-2; D gene: TRBD1; clone size: .
CDR3 DNA: TGTGCCACCAGCAGAGGGGGGGCCGGAGGGATCGGCCTTGAAGCTTTCTTT; CDR3 protein: CATSRGGAGGIGLEAFF; V gene: TRBV15; J gene: TRBJ1-1; D gene: .; clone size: .
CDR3 DNA: TGTGCCAGCAGTTTCAGCAGCTCCTACGAGCAGTACTTC; CDR3 protein: CASSFSSSYEQYF; V gene: TRBV6-5; J gene: TRBJ2-7; D gene: .; clone size: .
CDR3 DNA: TGTGCCAGCAGCTGGGGGCGGGGGAACTCCTACGAGCAGTACTTC; CDR3 protein: CASSWGRGNSYEQYF; V gene: TRBV11-2; J gene: TRBJ2-7; D gene: .; clone size: .
CDR3 DNA: TGTGCCTGGGGGCCCTCGACAGGGGATGGGCCTGAAGCTTTCTTT; CDR3 protein: CAWGPSTGDGPEAFF; V gene: TRBV30; J gene: TRBJ1-1; D gene: TRBD1; clone size: .
CDR3 DNA: TGTGCCAGCAGTTACGACTCCCGAGGGGAGACCCAGTACTTC; CDR3 protein: CASSYDSRGETQYF; V gene: TRBV6-6; J gene: TRBJ2-5; D gene: .; clone size: .
CDR3 DNA: TGCGCCAGCAGCTCCCCTATTGGCACAGATACGCAGTATTTT; CDR3 protein: CASSSPIGTDTQYF; V gene: TRBV5-1; J gene: TRBJ2-3; D gene: .; clone size: .
CDR3 DNA: TGCAGCGTTGCGTCGGACAGGGCTTCACCCCTCCACTTT; CDR3 protein: CSVASDRASPLHF; V gene: TRBV29-1; J gene: TRBJ1-6; D gene: TRBD1; clone size: .
CDR3 DNA: TGTGCCAGCAGCGTGCTTAGCGGACACAATGAGCAGTTCTTC; CDR3 protein: CASSVLSGHNEQFF; V gene: TRBV9; J gene: TRBJ2-1; D gene: .; clone size: .
CDR3 DNA: TGCGCCAGCAGCTTGGGACTAGCGGCCGGGCAAGAGACCCAGTACTTC; CDR3 protein: CASSLGLAAGQETQYF; V gene: TRBV5-1; J gene: TRBJ2-5; D gene: TRBD2; clone size: .
CDR3 DNA: TGTGCCAGCAGCACTATGGACAGGGAAAGCAATCAGCCCCAGCATTTT; CDR3 protein: CASSTMDRESNQPQHF; V gene: TRBV21-1; J gene: TRBJ1-5; D gene: .; clone size: .
CDR3 DNA: TGCGCCAGCAGCTTGGCGGTGCCTGGCGTTGAGCAGTTCTTC; CDR3 protein: CASSLAVPGVEQFF; V gene: TRBV5-1; J gene: TRBJ2-1; D gene: .; clone size: .
CDR3 DNA: TGTGCCAGCAGCCTTCAGTGGGGTGGCTATGGCTACACCTTC; CDR3 protein: CASSLQWGGYGYTF; V gene: TRBV5-8; J gene: TRBJ1-2; D gene: .; clone size: .
CDR3 DNA: TGTGCCAGCAGGGACATGACTAGCGGAGCCTACAATGAGCAGTTCTTC; CDR3 protein: CASRDMTSGAYNEQFF; V gene: TRBV28; J gene: TRBJ2-1; D gene: TRBD2; clone size: .
CDR3 DNA: TGTGCCAGCAGAAAAAGTGGCGGGGCCGACTACGAGCAGTACTTC; CDR3 protein: CASRKSGGADYEQYF; V gene: TRBV11-1; J gene: TRBJ2-7; D gene: .; clone size: .